The following is a T cell receptor (beta chain) sequence with its context. Its antigen is not known. The germline V gene encodes CDR1 SGHTA and CDR2 FQGNSA. J lost 5 bases, V lost 5 bases, and 8 bases had no gene match. This CDR3 comprises 17 residues. These data come from a study of regulatory dendritic cells for organ transplantation. General study findings and limits: Naive T cells showed high diversity, memory cells less, memory CD8+ least.

Sorted T cells were CFSE-labeled and cultured 5 days with allogeneic regulatory or mature dendritic cells at 1:10. Produced via immunoSEQ multiplex PCR; TCRdb's table is partial and in-frame only. Of about 20,000 clones in the sample, approximately 80% were seen once. Sequencing was performed on memory CD4+ T cells from blood cultured with regulatory dendritic cells. Subset reported: CD45RO+ memory T cells. The source is a human donor in good health. The chain has TRBV7-2 and TRBJ2-1; 14 bases align to TRBD2. The DNA of the CDR3 is TGTGCCAGCAGCCCGGCCGGGACTAGCGGGAGACACAATGAGCAGTTCTTC. It translates to CASSPAGTSGRHNEQFF.